The present TCR beta chain was sequenced within a study of beta chain features in type 1 diabetes. Expressed TCRB transcripts got sequenced, as all isolated RNA was reverse transcribed. Data came from immunoSEQ multiplex PCR; TCRdb stores just in-frame clones and leaves some out. The table has 200,000 to 250,000 clones, over 8.5% seen once; the top ten hold approximately 0.035%. This clone has just a few counts. The junction had 6 bases not matched to a gene; V was cut back by 0 bases and J by 5 bases. There are 15 residues in the CDR3. Germline V gene lookup returns CDR1 MNHNY and CDR2 SVGAGI (reference sequence).

The receptor comes from a woman younger than 30 in good health. The sequenced sample was naive CD4+ T cells from blood. The chain links TRBV6-6 to TRBJ2-5; the match to TRBD2 covers 7 bases. The CDR3 nucleotides are TGTGCCAGCAGTTACTCGATTTGGGGAGGGGAGACCCAGTACTTC. Residues: CASSYSIWGGETQYF.